The source of this TCR beta chain is a study of spatial heterogeneity in lung cancer. As for the study in general: At a median of around 23 months after resection, follow-up PBMC samples were sequenced when available. Sequence detection consistently recorded a greater number of beta-chain than alpha-chain sequences.

Germline values: CDR1 LGHDT, CDR2 YNNKEL (reference sequence). CDR3 length equals 15 residues. The V and J ends lost 4 bases and 0 bases respectively, with 9 bases between them. At least ten counts were recorded for this clonotype. Every TCR cDNA molecule bore a unique molecular identifier. TCRdb redid the calling of the 5' RACE reads with MiXCR, one entry per CDR3 protein. The table shows around 10,000 distinct CDR3 sequences, with about a fifth occurring only once. Time point given: blood at routine non-recurrence follow-up after resection. The genes are TRBV3-1 and TRBJ1-4; D unresolved. This receptor was taken from a male donor with early-stage non-small cell lung cancer. This specimen consisted of PBMCs, obtained at follow-up. CDR3 nucleotides: TGTGCCAGCAGCCCTCGGACTACAACTAATGAAAAACTGTTTTTT. The encoded protein is CASSPRTTTNEKLFF.